This TCR beta chain was recovered during a study of technical replicates of blood from a handful of donors. CDR3 length: 14 residues. Trimming removed 4 bases at V and 6 bases at J, with 15 bases between. From germline, CDR1 is SGHTA and CDR2 FQGNSA. Using immunoSEQ multiplex PCR, the repertoire was profiled, and TCRdb retains in-frame clones only, with some absent. The profile covers roughly 50,000 clones, with 90% to 95% appearing a single time and about 3% taken by the ten largest. V is TRBV7-2 and J is TRBJ1-1, with D perhaps TRBD1 (6 bases). This receptor was identified in a human donor in good health. Some clones in this sample may be carry-over from other donors' samples. What was sequenced was PBMCs. The CDR3 coding sequence is TGTGCCAGCAGCTACACCACAGGGTTACCTGAAGCTTTCTTT. It is translated as CASSYTTGLPEAFF.